The clone carrying this T cell receptor (beta chain) came up a few times. The entry originates in a study of cytomegalovirus exposure and HLA in healthy donors. With 60 Vbeta and 13 Jbeta primers, the PCR was carried out. Measured with immunoSEQ multiplex PCR; TCRdb has only the in-frame clones, and not every one. The sample includes 120,000 to 150,000 clones, roughly 77% of them seen just once. With V trimmed by 2 bases and J by 4 bases, 4 bases remained unmatched. Germline V lookup: CDR1 SEHNR, CDR2 FQNEAQ (reference sequence). The CDR3 is 15 amino acids. The source material was PBMCs. The sequence was collected from a female donor in good health and CMV-seronegative. The V and J genes are TRBV7-9 and TRBJ2-3, with TRBD2 matching 9 bases. The chain's CDR3 is CASSLPAGGSDTQYF. As DNA, the CDR3 is TGTGCCAGCAGCTTACCAGCGGGGGGTTCAGATACGCAGTATTTT. Filled out from reference TRBV7-9 and TRBJ2-3, the complete variable domain reads DTGVSQNPRHKITKRGQNVTFRCDPISEHNRLYWYRQTLGQGPEFLTYFQNEAQLEKSRLLSDRFSAERPKGSFSTLEIQRTEQGDSAMYLCASSLPAGGSDTQYFGPGTRLTVL.